This T cell receptor beta chain was sequenced for a study of shared T cell receptors in the human thymus (dated by TCRdb to 2020 to 2022). Concerning the study at large: The study examined how the human thymus generates shared, self-reactive T-cell receptor alpha chains.

Relative to germline, V is 2 bases shorter and J is 3 bases shorter, with 14 bases between their ends. From the germline V gene, CDR1 is SGHTA and CDR2 is FQGNSA. From its cysteine to its phenylalanine, the CDR3 spans 16 amino acids. Solely the CDR3 DNA is kept, with 48 bases framed from the first base. Notes on this clone: The target of this receptor is not known. Qualities for individual bases were not recorded, and no much larger clone is one base off.

Libraries were made using the immunoSEQ multiplex PCR assay. As stored in TCRdb, this immuneACCESS dataset retains in-frame rearrangements with V and J assigned. A fraction of the clones does not appear; measured against another copy, unresolved V genes explain less than half of the discrepancy, and the remainder lacks a known reason. The sample records about 730,000 clones, approximately 85% of which are singletons. The ten largest account for more than 0.008% of the sample. The same sample was also studied in work on human thymus T cells. Looking at the second paper: In Finland, the donors were immunologically healthy infants who were having open corrective cardiac surgery for congenital heart defects. Thymus tissue was obtained as surgical resects removed during corrective cardiac surgery. Biased V and J gene segment usage appeared to be present in both thymic and peripheral blood repertoires. The related research reported highly overlapping thymic TCR repertoires among unrelated individuals. The study characterized TCR alpha and beta repertoires from eight infant thymus samples and a few related peripheral blood samples. The cohort included over five male and two female infants, with donor ages spanning 7 to 244 days. Thymocytes were mechanically released from the tissue and were stored as pellets of about 9-33 million cells at -70 degrees C. A QIAsymphony instrument was used to extract genomic DNA from the frozen cell pellets. TCRB and TCRAD loci were amplified from a standardized quantity of quality-controlled genomic DNA using the immunoSEQ multiplex PCR assay. The amplicons spanned the V(D)J region and were long enough to cover the CDR3 and allow V and J genes to be identified. Amplicon sequencing was performed on an Illumina platform through the commercial immunoSEQ service. Primer bias and sequencing errors were corrected as previously described, and TCRAD and TCRB were defined on the basis of the IMGT database. Analysis of the repertoires was done with immunoSEQ Analyzer 3.0 and VDJTools and included basic statistics, V/J segment usage, diversity estimates, rarefaction and pairwise overlap. Chao1, ChaoE, Efron-Thisted, Shannon and inverse Simpson indices were used to estimate diversity, which was also estimated on datasets down-sampled to the smallest sample. Repertoire overlap was determined by strict matching of CDR3 nucleotide sequence, V gene and J gene, and Jaccard-based multidimensional scaling clustering was applied. On average, thymus samples gave about 810,000 unique TCRB clonotypes, whereas blood samples gave 80,000 to 85,000.

Specimen: thymocytes. The chain joins TRBV7-2 to TRBJ2-1; the best D guess is TRBD2, with 7 bases matching. The receptor comes from a girl in the first two years of life with a congenital heart defect. Donor details come from another sample of the same person, matched by shared clones. The CDR3 amino acid sequence is: CASSLLAGAIYNEQFF. Read as DNA, the sequence is TGTGCCAGCAGCTTATTGGCGGGGGCCATCTACAATGAGCAGTTCTTC.